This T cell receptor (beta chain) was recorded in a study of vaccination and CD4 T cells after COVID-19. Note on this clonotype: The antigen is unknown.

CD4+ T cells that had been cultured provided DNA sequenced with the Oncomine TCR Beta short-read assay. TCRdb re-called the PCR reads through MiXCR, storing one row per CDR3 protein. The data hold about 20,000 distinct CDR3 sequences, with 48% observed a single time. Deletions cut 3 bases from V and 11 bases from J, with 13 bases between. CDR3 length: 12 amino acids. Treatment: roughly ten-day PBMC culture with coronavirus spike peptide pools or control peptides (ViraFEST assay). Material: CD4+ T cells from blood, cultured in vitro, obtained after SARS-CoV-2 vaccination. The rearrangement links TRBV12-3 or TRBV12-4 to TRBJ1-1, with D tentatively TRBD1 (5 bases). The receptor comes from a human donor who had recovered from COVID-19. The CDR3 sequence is CASSFEGRRAFF. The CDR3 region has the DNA TGTGCCAGCAGTTTCGAGGGGCGGCGGGCTTTCTTT.